This TCR beta chain was observed in a study of cytomegalovirus exposure and HLA in healthy donors. Whole-study findings and limits: In a later analysis, TCR beta V- and J-gene trimming was associated with a missense DCLRE1C variant.

PCR involved 60 Vbeta and 13 Jbeta primers. Libraries were prepared by immunoSEQ multiplex PCR; TCRdb keeps only in-frame clonotypes and omits some of them. The profile shows 120,000 or so clones, 72% of them singletons. With respect to this clone: What it binds is unknown.

This sequence originates from a man aged 30 to 39 in good health and CMV-seronegative. Input material: PBMCs.

The CDR3: CASSYGRGSEPEAFF. As DNA, the CDR3 is TGTGCCAGCAGCTATGGTCGGGGATCGGAACCTGAAGCTTTCTTT. This chain joins TRBV7-8 and TRBJ1-1, with no clear D. Germline loops: CDR1 SGHVS, CDR2 FQNEAQ. V lost 4 bases to trimming and J lost 6 bases, with 18 bases between them. The CDR3 covers 15 residues.